Below, 16 T cell receptor beta chains from the same sample are listed, as sequenced in a study of T cells expressing NK-cell markers. TCRdb re-called the 5' RACE reads and gives one entry per CDR3 protein, without DNA. This table lists 550,000 to 600,000 distinct CDR3 sequences. The sample consisted of blood T cells: a sorted CD56 or NKG2C T cell subset, CD4+ or CD8+ T cells, or bulk PBMC T cells (not recorded which). The origin of the receptors is a man aged 18 to 35 in good health.

The V call is TRBV5-1, the J call TRBJ2-3; absent DNA, TCRdb's TRBD1 call cannot be checked. Germline V gene lookup returns CDR1 SGHRS and CDR2 YFSETQ. The CDR3 has 14 amino acids. The CDR3 sequence is CASSSRQKENTQYF.

This rearrangement joins TRBV20-1 to TRBJ2-3; no DNA is available, so the TRBD1 call from TCRdb remains unchecked. Germline CDR1 reads DFQATT; CDR2 reads SNEGSKA (reference sequence). The CDR3 is made up of 13 amino acids. CDR3 loop: CSAKGGNPDTQYF.

V and J are TRBV18 and TRBJ2-7. Germline V lookup: CDR1 KGHSH, CDR2 LQKENI. The CDR3 loop spans 13 amino acids. CDR3 region: CASSPQSSYEQYF.

The chain carries TRBV12-3 or TRBV12-4 and TRBJ2-1; TCRdb picks TRBD1, but there is no DNA to check that call. CDR3 size: 14 residues. CDR3 residues: CASSRRDGYNEQFF.

The chain carries TRBV23-1 and TRBJ2-1; as DNA is missing, the TRBD2 call by TCRdb cannot be tested. TRBV23-1 is an ORF for which the function is uncertain. This CDR3 is built from 17 residues. The CDR3 sequence is CASSRTSGDSSYNEQFF.

The rearrangement uses TRBV12-3 or TRBV12-4 and TRBJ1-5; TCRdb designates TRBD1, a call that cannot be tested without DNA. There are 16 residues in the CDR3. CDR3 region: CASSLRGAQSNQPQHF.

V and J are TRBV2 and TRBJ1-5. The CDR3 runs 16 residues. Germline values: CDR1 SNHLY, CDR2 FYNNEI. This CDR3 is CASTGLHFNSNQPQHF.

This rearrangement joins TRBV7-7 to TRBJ2-5; absent DNA, TCRdb's TRBD1 call cannot be checked. This CDR3 region has 15 residues. Germline CDR1 and CDR2: SSHAT and FNYEAQ (reference sequence). The CDR3 region is CASSWKGDWEETQYF.

The chain uses TRBV21-1 and TRBJ2-1; the D call from TCRdb, TRBD2, cannot be confirmed without DNA. TRBV21-1 is tagged as a pseudogene. The CDR3 is 18 residues long. The CDR3 spells CASSKGVREGSSYNEQFF.

This rearrangement joins TRBV5-1 to TRBJ2-7; as DNA is missing, the TRBD2 call by TCRdb cannot be tested. CDR1 is SGHRS, CDR2 YFSETQ, per germline. The CDR3 is made up of 15 amino acids. Here the CDR3 reads CASGGGLAGVEEQYF.

This sequence joins TRBV6-2 or TRBV6-3 and TRBJ2-2; checking the TCRdb D call of TRBD2 is not possible without DNA. This CDR3 is built from 14 residues. CDR1 and CDR2 from the germline V gene are MNHEY and SVGEGT. This CDR3 reads CASSYAGAGGELFF.

The gene calls are TRBV28 and TRBJ2-1; TCRdb gives TRBD1 as the D gene, but with no DNA this cannot be confirmed. Germline CDR1 MDHEN, CDR2 SYDVKM. The CDR3 is 13 amino acids. The CDR3: CASKGEGYNEQFF.

V gene TRBV7-2 combines with J gene TRBJ2-3; TCRdb's D call, TRBD1, is unchecked because there is no DNA. The CDR3 runs 16 residues. Germline CDR1 reads SGHTA; CDR2 reads FQGNSA. CDR3 in amino acids: CASSYRQQIHTDTQYF. The full variable domain, in which reference TRBV7-2 and TRBJ2-3 provide the parts outside the CDR3, is GAGVSQSPSNKVTEKGKDVELRCDPISGHTALYWYRQSLGQGLEFLIYFQGNSAPDKSGLPSDRFSAERTGGSVSTLTIQRTQQEDSAVYLCASSYRQQIHTDTQYFGPGTRLTVL.

The V call is TRBV7-3, the J call TRBJ2-7; the D call of TRBD2 rests on TCRdb alone, since no DNA is present to check it. Germline V gene data show CDR1 as SGHTA and CDR2 as FQGTGA. The CDR3 contains 15 residues. This CDR3 reads CASSLTSGLSYEQYF.

This chain connects TRBV7-6 to TRBJ2-3; the D gene TCRdb calls, TRBD2, cannot be checked with no DNA. CDR1 is SGHVS and CDR2 is FNYEAQ in the germline V gene. The CDR3 loop spans 16 amino acids. The CDR3: CASSSQRVAATDTQYF.

This chain links TRBV18 with TRBJ2-2; the TCRdb call, TRBD2, lacks DNA for checking. Germline V gene lookup returns CDR1 KGHSH and CDR2 LQKENI. CDR3 size: 14 residues. CDR3 region: CASSPSGRTGELFF.